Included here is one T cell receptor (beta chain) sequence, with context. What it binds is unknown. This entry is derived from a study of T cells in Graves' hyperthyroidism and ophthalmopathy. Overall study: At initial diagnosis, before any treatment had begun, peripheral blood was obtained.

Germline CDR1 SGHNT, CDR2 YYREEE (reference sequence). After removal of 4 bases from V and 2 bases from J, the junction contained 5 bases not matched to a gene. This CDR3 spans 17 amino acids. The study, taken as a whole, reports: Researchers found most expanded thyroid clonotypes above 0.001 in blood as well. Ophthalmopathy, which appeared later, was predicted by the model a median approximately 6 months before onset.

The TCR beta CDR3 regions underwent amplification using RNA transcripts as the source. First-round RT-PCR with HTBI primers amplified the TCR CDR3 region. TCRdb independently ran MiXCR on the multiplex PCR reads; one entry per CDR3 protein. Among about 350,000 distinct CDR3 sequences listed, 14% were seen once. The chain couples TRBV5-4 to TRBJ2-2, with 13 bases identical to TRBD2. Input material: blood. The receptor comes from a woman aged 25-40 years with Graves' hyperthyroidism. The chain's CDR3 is CASSTGLAGLNTGELFF. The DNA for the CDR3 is TGTGCCAGCAGCACGGGACTAGCGGGACTTAACACCGGGGAGCTGTTTTTT.